The entry below gives a single T cell receptor (beta chain) sequence along with its context. Its antigen is undetermined. The data are from a study of OX40 agonist ivuxolimab in advanced cancers. Study-level results: The authors also found low normalized T-cell clonal expansion in some nonresponders. The study did not work out the antigen specificity of the expanded peripheral T cells.

TCRdb's copy holds only in-frame clones and misses some; the assay was immunoSEQ multiplex PCR. The sample consists of just over 35,000 clones, around 80% of them appearing once. CDR1 MNHEY and CDR2 SMNVEV come from the germline V gene (reference sequence). Trimming pared 2 bases from V and 8 bases from J, leaving 4 bases between. The CDR3 runs 11 residues. This receptor was taken from an adult with an advanced solid tumor such as melanoma, head and neck, liver or kidney cancer. The chain employs TRBV27 and TRBJ2-4; the D is unclear. This sample comprised CD4+ or CD8+ T cells sorted from blood, obtained in a trial of the OX40 agonist ivuxolimab. CDR3 in amino acids: CASSLGHIQYF. CDR3 in DNA: TGTGCCAGCAGTTTAGGGCACATTCAGTACTTC.